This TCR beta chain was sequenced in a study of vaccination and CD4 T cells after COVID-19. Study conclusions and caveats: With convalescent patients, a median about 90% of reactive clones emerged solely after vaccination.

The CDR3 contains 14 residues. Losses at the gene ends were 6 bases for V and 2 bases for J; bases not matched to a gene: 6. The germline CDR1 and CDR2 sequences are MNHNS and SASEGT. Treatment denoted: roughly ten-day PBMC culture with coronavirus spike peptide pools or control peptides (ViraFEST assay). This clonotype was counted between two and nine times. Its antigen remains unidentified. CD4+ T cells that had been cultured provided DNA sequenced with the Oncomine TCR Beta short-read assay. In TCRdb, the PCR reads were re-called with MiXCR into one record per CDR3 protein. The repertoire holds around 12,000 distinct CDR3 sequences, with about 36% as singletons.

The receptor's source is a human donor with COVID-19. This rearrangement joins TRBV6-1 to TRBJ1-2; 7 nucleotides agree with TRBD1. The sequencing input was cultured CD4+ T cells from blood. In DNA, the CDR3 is TGTGCCAGCAGCCCGGGACAGCGGAACTATGGCTACACCTTC. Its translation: CASSPGQRNYGYTF.